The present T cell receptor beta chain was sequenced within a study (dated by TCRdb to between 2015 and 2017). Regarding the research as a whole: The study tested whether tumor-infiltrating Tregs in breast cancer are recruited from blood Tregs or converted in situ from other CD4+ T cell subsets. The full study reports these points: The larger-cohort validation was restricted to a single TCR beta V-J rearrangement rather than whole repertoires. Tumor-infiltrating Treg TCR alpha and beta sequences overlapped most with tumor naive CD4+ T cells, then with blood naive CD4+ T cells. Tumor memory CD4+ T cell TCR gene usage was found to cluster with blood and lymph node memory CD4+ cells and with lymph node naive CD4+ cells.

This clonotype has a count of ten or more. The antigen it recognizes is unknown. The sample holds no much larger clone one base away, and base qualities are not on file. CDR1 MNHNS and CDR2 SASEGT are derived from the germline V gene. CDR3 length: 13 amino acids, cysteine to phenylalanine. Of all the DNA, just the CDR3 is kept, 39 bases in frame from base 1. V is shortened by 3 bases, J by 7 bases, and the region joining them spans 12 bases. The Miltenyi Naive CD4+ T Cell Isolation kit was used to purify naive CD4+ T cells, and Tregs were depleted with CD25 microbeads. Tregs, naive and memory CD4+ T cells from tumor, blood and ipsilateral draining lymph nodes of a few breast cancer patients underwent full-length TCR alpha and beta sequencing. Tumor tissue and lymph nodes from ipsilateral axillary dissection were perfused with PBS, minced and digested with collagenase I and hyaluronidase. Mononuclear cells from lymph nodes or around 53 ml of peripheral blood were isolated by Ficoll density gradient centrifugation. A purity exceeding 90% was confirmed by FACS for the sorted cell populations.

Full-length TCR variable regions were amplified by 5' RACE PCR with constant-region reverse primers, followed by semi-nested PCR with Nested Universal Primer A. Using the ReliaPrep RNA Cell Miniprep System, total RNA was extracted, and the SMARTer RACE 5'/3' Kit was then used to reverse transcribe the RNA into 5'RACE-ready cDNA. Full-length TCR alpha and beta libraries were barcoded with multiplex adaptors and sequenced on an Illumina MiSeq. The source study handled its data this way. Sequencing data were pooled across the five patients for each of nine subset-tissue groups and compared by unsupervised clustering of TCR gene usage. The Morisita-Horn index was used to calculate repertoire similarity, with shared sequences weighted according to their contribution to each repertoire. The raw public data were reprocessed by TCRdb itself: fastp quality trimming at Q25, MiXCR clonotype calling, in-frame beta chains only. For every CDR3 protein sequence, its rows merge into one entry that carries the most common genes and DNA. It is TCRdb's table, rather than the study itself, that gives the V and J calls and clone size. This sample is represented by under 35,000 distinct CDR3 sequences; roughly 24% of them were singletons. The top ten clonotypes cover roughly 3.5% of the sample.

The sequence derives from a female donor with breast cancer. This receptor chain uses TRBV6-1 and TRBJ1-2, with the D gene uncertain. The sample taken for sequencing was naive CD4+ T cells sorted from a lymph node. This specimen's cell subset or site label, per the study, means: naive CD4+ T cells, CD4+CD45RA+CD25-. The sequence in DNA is TGTGCCAGCAGTGAGGTCAGGAGCTCTGGCTACACCTTC. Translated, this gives CASSEVRSSGYTF.